This T cell receptor beta chain was recovered during a study of response to subunit inactivated influenza vaccine. The study's findings and limits: Authors suggested each seasonal influenza vaccination recruits few new T cells.

A single record per CDR3 protein comes from TCRdb applying MiXCR to the RT-PCR reads. The sample records approximately 500,000 distinct CDR3 sequences, 13% being singletons. For this clonotype: Its antigen remains unknown.

J lost 1 base, V lost 2 bases, and 9 bases had no gene match. The CDR3 covers 18 residues. Germline V gene sequence: CDR1 SGHAT, CDR2 FQNNGV. The sample consisted of PBMCs from blood, taken roughly 47 days after vaccination. The chain couples TRBV11-2 to TRBJ2-5; 11 bases line up with TRBD1. This TCR came from a man in his forties or fifties who received an inactivated influenza vaccine. CDR3: CASSLWTGGRGGQETQYF. CDR3 sequence (DNA): TGTGCCAGCAGCTTATGGACAGGGGGCCGGGGGGGCCAAGAGACCCAGTACTTC. The whole variable domain, filled in from reference TRBV11-2 and TRBJ2-5, reads EAGVAQSPRYKIIEKRQSVAFWCNPISGHATLYWYQQILGQGPKLLIQFQNNGVVDDSQLPKDRFSAERLKGVDSTLKIQPAKLEDSAVYLCASSLWTGGRGGQETQYFGPGTRLLVL.